A selection of T cell receptor beta chains follows, all from one sample in a study of HIV-infected patients and healthy controls. MiXCR, run by TCRdb on the 5' RACE reads, gives a single entry per CDR3 protein. This table has 15,000 to 18,000 distinct CDR3 sequences, about 7.7% appearing once. The sequencing sample was made of blood. The receptors were sampled from an adult in good health. The CDR3 runs from the conserved cysteine through the conserved F or W. The order of the fields is clone size, V gene, J gene, D gene, CDR3 protein, CDR3 DNA. The D gene is left open where the match is weak. Clone size, where shown, is once, few, many, or a class for clones that have expanded.

clone size: .
V gene: TRBV5-1
J gene: TRBJ2-6
D gene: .
CDR3 protein: CASKTSSGANVLTF
CDR3 DNA: TGCGCCAGCAAAACAAGCTCTGGGGCCAACGTCCTGACTTTC

clone size: medium-sized
V gene: TRBV7-2
J gene: TRBJ2-7
D gene: .
CDR3 protein: CASSHRGGRSSYEQYF
CDR3 DNA: TGTGCCAGCAGCCATCGGGGCGGAAGGAGCTCCTACGAGCAGTACTTC

clone size: many
V gene: TRBV7-2
J gene: TRBJ1-1
D gene: .
CDR3 protein: CASSFERQANTEAFF
CDR3 DNA: TGTGCCAGCAGCTTTGAAAGACAGGCGAACACTGAAGCTTTCTTT

clone size: many
V gene: TRBV19
J gene: TRBJ1-3
D gene: TRBD1
CDR3 protein: CASSRQGDGSGNTIYF
CDR3 DNA: TGTGCCAGTAGTAGACAGGGCGATGGATCTGGAAACACCATATATTTT

clone size: many
V gene: TRBV24-1
J gene: TRBJ2-5
D gene: .
CDR3 protein: CATSDPDSQYQETQYF
CDR3 DNA: TGTGCCACCAGTGATCCGGACAGCCAATACCAAGAGACCCAGTACTTC

clone size: many
V gene: TRBV4-3
J gene: TRBJ2-1
D gene: .
CDR3 protein: CASSLSALSSYNEQFF
CDR3 DNA: TGCGCCAGCAGCCTTTCTGCCCTGAGCTCCTACAATGAGCAGTTCTTC

clone size: many
V gene: TRBV27
J gene: TRBJ2-1
D gene: .
CDR3 protein: CASRVHLKNEQFF
CDR3 DNA: TGTGCCAGCAGGGTTCACCTAAAAAATGAGCAGTTCTTC

clone size: .
V gene: TRBV20-1
J gene: TRBJ2-1
D gene: TRBD2
CDR3 protein: CSARGLAGGNEQFF
CDR3 DNA: TGCAGTGCTAGAGGACTAGCGGGAGGGAATGAGCAGTTCTTC

clone size: .
V gene: TRBV9
J gene: TRBJ2-3
D gene: .
CDR3 protein: CASSVEGSEGGSTDTQYF
CDR3 DNA: TGTGCCAGCAGCGTGGAGGGTTCAGAAGGGGGAAGCACAGATACGCAGTATTTT

clone size: medium-sized
V gene: TRBV4-3
J gene: TRBJ2-3
D gene: .
CDR3 protein: CASSQPTGISTDTQYF
CDR3 DNA: TGCGCCAGCAGCCAGCCCACAGGGATAAGCACAGATACGCAGTATTTT